The 4 T cell receptor beta chains below all came from one sample that was sequenced in a study of shared clonotypes between healthy human individuals. Produced via immunoSEQ multiplex PCR; TCRdb's table is partial and in-frame only. The data show 2 million to 2.5 million clones, approximately 95% seen once. The sample taken for sequencing was naive CD4+ T cells from PBMCs. The sample's subset: CD45RA+ positively selected. These receptor sequences come from a man aged 18 to 35 in good health. Some clones in this sample may be carry-over from other donors' samples.

The chain links TRBV28 to TRBJ2-7; tentatively, D is TRBD2 (5 bases). CDR3 length: 14 residues. Trimming left V 5 bases short and J 2 bases short, with 13 bases between. Per germline, CDR1 MDHEN and CDR2 SYDVKM. The CDR3: CASSTGMRAYEQYF. CDR3 DNA: TGTGCCAGCAGTACGGGAATGAGGGCCTACGAGCAGTACTTC.

The chain carries TRBV2 and TRBJ2-2; a possible D gene is TRBD2 (5 bases). From germline, CDR1 is SNHLY and CDR2 FYNNEI. CDR3 length: 18 residues. Trimming took off 2 bases at V and 9 bases at J, with 25 bases between the two ends. The CDR3 DNA reads as TGTGCCAGCAGTGAATTCTCTCTTGGGCCAGGCGGGCTCAGGGAGCTGTTTTTT. Its translation is CASSEFSLGPGGLRELFF.

The J gene is TRBJ2-3, the V gene TRBV28, with D unresolved. The V gene lost 6 bases and the J gene lost 0 bases, with 7 bases spanning the gap. Germline V gene data show CDR1 as MDHEN and CDR2 as SYDVKM. This CDR3 spans 13 amino acids. The CDR3 spells CASRGFSTDTQYF. Written as DNA, the CDR3 is TGTGCCAGCAGGGGTTTTAGCACAGATACGCAGTATTTT.

V and J are TRBV6-5 and TRBJ1-1; TRBD1 agrees at 8 bases. Per the germline V gene, CDR1 is MNHEY and CDR2 is SVGAGI. The length of the CDR3 is 14 residues. Unmatched junction bases numbered 5, after V lost 6 bases and J lost 2 bases. DNA of the CDR3: TGTGCCAGCAGACGGACAGGGAGAAACACTGAAGCTTTCTTT. The encoded protein is CASRRTGRNTEAFF.